The rows below give T cell receptor beta chains drawn from one sample of a study of chemoradiotherapy in HPV16-positive cancers. Assay used: immunoSEQ multiplex PCR; TCRdb lists only in-frame clones, some missing. The sample lists more than 5,500 clones, more than 85% seen once, with approximately 2.4% in the top ten. The sample in question was tumor tissue, obtained from a patient who underwent chemoradiotherapy. The receptors come from a human donor with HPV-associated anogenital cancer. The CDR3 runs from the conserved cysteine through the conserved F or W. The order of the fields is D gene, clone size, J gene, V gene, CDR3 DNA, CDR3 protein. D genes are given only for firm matches. Expanded clones are given a class, and other clones once, few, many or no size at all.

d_gene: .; abundance: .; j_gene: TRBJ2-1; v_gene: TRBV9; CDR3nt: TGTGCCAGCAGCGTCCAGGGCGAACCAAACAATGAGCAGTTCTTC; CDR3aa: CASSVQGEPNNEQFF
d_gene: .; abundance: .; j_gene: TRBJ2-7; v_gene: TRBV4-2; CDR3nt: TGTGCCAGCAGCCAAGAATGGCCGGCAATCCGGGAGCAGTACTTC; CDR3aa: CASSQEWPAIREQYF
d_gene: .; abundance: .; j_gene: TRBJ2-1; v_gene: TRBV11-3; CDR3nt: TGTGCCAGCAGCTTAGGGGGTGAGCAGTTCTTC; CDR3aa: CASSLGGEQFF
d_gene: .; abundance: once; j_gene: TRBJ1-2; v_gene: TRBV5-1; CDR3nt: TGCGCCAGCAGCTTTGGCGGGGGGAACTATGGCTACACCTTC; CDR3aa: CASSFGGGNYGYTF
d_gene: TRBD1; abundance: .; j_gene: TRBJ1-1; v_gene: TRBV5-6; CDR3nt: TGTGCCAGCAGCGGAACAGGGGGCTTCACTGAAGCTTTCTTT; CDR3aa: CASSGTGGFTEAFF
d_gene: .; abundance: .; j_gene: TRBJ1-6; v_gene: TRBV6-5; CDR3nt: TGTGCCAGCAGACGCTCAAATTCACCCCTCCACTTT; CDR3aa: CASRRSNSPLHF
d_gene: TRBD1; abundance: .; j_gene: TRBJ2-5; v_gene: TRBV18; CDR3nt: TGTGCCAGCTCACCCGGGACAGAAGAGACCCAGTACTTC; CDR3aa: CASSPGTEETQYF
d_gene: .; abundance: .; j_gene: TRBJ1-1; v_gene: TRBV6-6; CDR3nt: TGTGCCAGCAGTTACGAGGGGGCTGAAGCTTTCTTT; CDR3aa: CASSYEGAEAFF
d_gene: .; abundance: .; j_gene: TRBJ2-7; v_gene: TRBV9; CDR3nt: TGTGCCAGCAGCGTAGGAGGGGCCGGCTCCTACGAGCAGTACTTC; CDR3aa: CASSVGGAGSYEQYF
d_gene: .; abundance: few; j_gene: TRBJ2-1; v_gene: TRBV7-9; CDR3nt: TGTGCCAGCAGCTTAGGCTCTGGAGGTGAGCAGTTCTTC; CDR3aa: CASSLGSGGEQFF
d_gene: .; abundance: .; j_gene: TRBJ2-2; v_gene: TRBV9; CDR3nt: TGTGCCAGCAGCGTAACAGGGAACACCGGGGAGCTGTTTTTT; CDR3aa: CASSVTGNTGELFF
d_gene: .; abundance: .; j_gene: TRBJ2-3; v_gene: TRBV7-2; CDR3nt: TGTGCCAGCAGCACGGACCCGGTAGATACGCAGTATTTT; CDR3aa: CASSTDPVDTQYF
d_gene: .; abundance: .; j_gene: TRBJ2-2; v_gene: TRBV19; CDR3nt: TGTGCCAGTAGTGCATGGACATCCGGGGAGCTGTTTTTT; CDR3aa: CASSAWTSGELFF
d_gene: .; abundance: .; j_gene: TRBJ1-1; v_gene: TRBV7-2; CDR3nt: TGTGCCAGCAGCTCCGAGAGTTGGGCTGAAGCTTTCTTT; CDR3aa: CASSSESWAEAFF
d_gene: .; abundance: .; j_gene: TRBJ1-1; v_gene: TRBV28; CDR3nt: TGTGCCAGCAGTACCAGGCCCCCTAGAGCTTTCTTT; CDR3aa: CASSTRPPRAFF
d_gene: TRBD2; abundance: .; j_gene: TRBJ2-1; v_gene: TRBV7-2; CDR3nt: TGTGCCAGCAGCTTAGGTCTAATCAGAGCGGGAGGAAGCTACAATGAGCAGTTCTTC; CDR3aa: CASSLGLIRAGGSYNEQFF
d_gene: TRBD2; abundance: .; j_gene: TRBJ2-7; v_gene: TRBV7-6; CDR3nt: TGTGCCAGCAGCTTAAGGGCTAGCGGCTCCTACGAGCAGTACTTC; CDR3aa: CASSLRASGSYEQYF
d_gene: TRBD1; abundance: .; j_gene: TRBJ2-1; v_gene: TRBV7-2; CDR3nt: TGTGCCAGCAGCTACGACAGGGATAAGTTCTTC; CDR3aa: CASSYDRDKFF
d_gene: .; abundance: .; j_gene: TRBJ1-1; v_gene: TRBV7-9; CDR3nt: TGTGCCAGCAGCTTCAAACAGGGTCTGAACACTGAAGCTTTCTTT; CDR3aa: CASSFKQGLNTEAFF
d_gene: .; abundance: .; j_gene: TRBJ2-7; v_gene: TRBV27; CDR3nt: TGTGCCAGCAGTTCCCGGTTTGCCGAGCAGTACTTC; CDR3aa: CASSSRFAEQYF
d_gene: .; abundance: .; j_gene: TRBJ1-5; v_gene: TRBV10-3; CDR3nt: TGTGCCATCAGTGAGAGGAGGGATCAGCCCCAGCATTTT; CDR3aa: CAISERRDQPQHF
d_gene: .; abundance: .; j_gene: TRBJ1-2; v_gene: TRBV9; CDR3nt: TGTGCCAGCAGCGTAGATAGCCGCCACCCGATAAACTATGGCTACACCTTC; CDR3aa: CASSVDSRHPINYGYTF
d_gene: TRBD2; abundance: .; j_gene: TRBJ2-7; v_gene: TRBV19; CDR3nt: TGTGCCAGTAGTGACAAAGGGACTAGTTTGACCGAGCAGTACTTC; CDR3aa: CASSDKGTSLTEQYF
d_gene: .; abundance: few; j_gene: TRBJ2-5; v_gene: TRBV11-3; CDR3nt: TGTGCCAGCAGCTCCAGGACACCGGCGGGGGAGACCCAGTACTTC; CDR3aa: CASSSRTPAGETQYF
d_gene: .; abundance: .; j_gene: TRBJ2-4; v_gene: TRBV16; CDR3nt: TGTGCCAGCAGCCAAATACAGGGTTGGAGTGAAAAAAACATTCAGTACTTC; CDR3aa: CASSQIQGWSEKNIQYF
d_gene: TRBD1; abundance: few; j_gene: TRBJ2-5; v_gene: TRBV29-1; CDR3nt: TGCAGCGTTGAGAGACAGGGGGTAGAGACCCAGTACTTC; CDR3aa: CSVERQGVETQYF
d_gene: .; abundance: .; j_gene: TRBJ2-2; v_gene: TRBV6-5; CDR3nt: TGTGCCAGCACCGCAATGAGGGAAGCCGGGGAGCTGTTTTTT; CDR3aa: CASTAMREAGELFF
d_gene: .; abundance: .; j_gene: TRBJ1-2; v_gene: TRBV25-1; CDR3nt: TGTGCCAGCAGTGCCGCGGGGCCGATCTATGGCTACACCTTC; CDR3aa: CASSAAGPIYGYTF
d_gene: .; abundance: .; j_gene: TRBJ2-7; v_gene: TRBV19; CDR3nt: TGTGCCAGTAGTCCGGGACTCCTGAGCTCCTACGAGCAGTACTTC; CDR3aa: CASSPGLLSSYEQYF
d_gene: TRBD2; abundance: .; j_gene: TRBJ2-5; v_gene: TRBV11-2; CDR3nt: TGTGCCAGCAGCTTCGGCGGGAGAGGAGAGACCCAGTACTTC; CDR3aa: CASSFGGRGETQYF
d_gene: TRBD1; abundance: .; j_gene: TRBJ2-7; v_gene: TRBV19; CDR3nt: TGTGCCACCCTGGGACAGTCCTCCTACGAGCAGTACTTC; CDR3aa: CATLGQSSYEQYF
d_gene: TRBD2; abundance: .; j_gene: TRBJ2-1; v_gene: TRBV7-2; CDR3nt: TGTGCCAGCAGCTTAGGACTAGCGGGAGACACTAGCTCCTACAATGAGCAGTTCTTC; CDR3aa: CASSLGLAGDTSSYNEQFF
d_gene: TRBD1; abundance: once; j_gene: TRBJ1-3; v_gene: TRBV7-9; CDR3nt: TGTGCCAGCAGCTCAGGGGGACCCGGAAACACCATATATTTT; CDR3aa: CASSSGGPGNTIYF